The count of the clone carrying this T cell receptor beta chain is one. Its matching antigen is unknown. A multiplex PCR was run with 60 Vbeta primers and 13 Jbeta primers. Data came from immunoSEQ multiplex PCR; TCRdb stores just in-frame clones and leaves some out. The profile shows 150,000 or so clones, approximately 70% of them singletons. This sample is part of a study of cytomegalovirus exposure and HLA in healthy donors. Study results and limitations: Reported findings show TCR beta sequences accurately forecast HLA-A and HLA-B alleles in most subjects.

The CMV serostatus of this donor was not recorded. Sequencing was performed on PBMCs. This clonotype was obtained from a human donor in good health.

The CDR3 here is CASSQGTSGGSIPYEQYF. As DNA, the CDR3 is TGCGCCAGCAGCCAAGGGACTAGCGGGGGGAGTATTCCCTACGAGCAGTACTTC. The V gene is TRBV4-3, the J gene TRBJ2-7; TRBD2 aligns across 14 bases. The junction had 7 bases not matched to a gene; V was cut back by 1 base and J by 2 bases. Germline CDR1 reads LGHNA; CDR2 reads YSLEER. The length of the CDR3 is 18 residues.